Listed below are T cell receptor beta chains from one sample, sequenced in a study of cytomegalovirus exposure and HLA in healthy donors. Here immunoSEQ multiplex PCR was the method, and the copy in TCRdb shows in-frame clones only, minus some. The sample has fewer than 200,000 clones. Sample: PBMCs. All receptors come from a woman aged 60-75 years in good health and CMV-seronegative. Each CDR3 is given with its conserved first and last residue.

CDR3 length,V gene,CDR3 protein
14,TRBV15,CATSTGLSNTEAFF
14,TRBV18,CASSPPILSYEQYF
17,TRBV7-2,CASSLAVGQVTSYGYTF
15,TRBV7-2,CASSSQSRGLDEQFF
16,TRBV19,CASSVIDRVSNQPQHF
14,TRBV4-1,CASSRPGERTEAFF
15,TRBV19,CASSILFSGTNEQYF
13,TRBV9,CASSVTSSNEQFF
13,TRBV6-5,CASSRTGDQPQHF
16,TRBV4-1,CASSQESLDGTDTQYF
15,TRBV6-5,CASSYLRDRDYGYTF
14,TRBV29-1,CSVVPEYGAGELFF
15,TRBV5-4,CASSPRGRAGTEAFF
15,TRBV18,CASSPPVQGVGGYTF
15,TRBV7-3,CASSPHGTGGTEAFF
13,TRBV29-1,CSVQTSAYNEQFF
15,TRBV7-9,CASSLTTSSTDTQYF
19,TRBV4-1,CASSKKEDRILMSLRGYTF
14,TRBV7-9,CASSLGSGVTEAFF
17,TRBV15,CATSRDLAGSNTGELFF
17,TRBV25-1,CASSVLSAGTSTDTQYF
15,TRBV5-1,CASSLQGVGPGELFF
16,TRBV5-5,CASSPGQSTSYNEQFF
12,TRBV30,CAWNRGNTEAFF
14,TRBV11-2,CASSLGQGRNEQYF
15,TRBV5-1,CASSLQGDRNTEAFF
14,TRBV10-3,CAITPDMNTGELFF
16,TRBV19,CASSIVSGYSNQPQHF
20,TRBV29-1,CSVEVRRLRQGEISNQPQHF
14,TRBV9,CASSVGWTSGSQFF
16,TRBV7-6,CASSSLNDRVNTEAFF
13,TRBV7-3,CASSPLNGDEQYF
17,TRBV5-1,CASSFGVVGTLNTEAFF
14,TRBV15,CATSRESNGNTIYF
14,TRBV6-5,CASSRNAGINEQFF
14,TRBV7-9,CASSLLFADTEAFF
16,TRBV5-4,CASSSGTGFTNEKLFF
15,TRBV2,CASSAVLAAYNEQFF
13,TRBV18,CASSPEGDQPQHF
16,TRBV11-2,CASSLRDRGLYTEAFF
13,TRBV7-9,CASSYTIQETQYF
12,TRBV7-2,CASSLLTGKQYF
13,TRBV5-1,CASSWAGENIQYF
15,TRBV5-1,CASSLQGGRAGELFF
13,TRBV7-6,CASSLGATTPAFF
15,TRBV6-5,CASSSGQVVGDEQFF
16,TRBV7-2,CASSEWGQGANNEQFF
15,TRBV18,CASSRTSGSLMEQYF
15,TRBV18,CASSPPAGGNFRAFF
13,TRBV19,CASRPQGQETQYF
14,TRBV5-4,CASSLGQGAPGYTF
14,TRBV7-3,CASSRNTGQETQYF